One and the same sample provided the 24 T cell receptor beta chains below, sequenced in a study of cytomegalovirus exposure and HLA in healthy donors (dated by TCRdb to the late 2010s). Receptors were amplified or captured by the immunoSEQ multiplex PCR assay. A mixture of 60 forward primers for TCR Vbeta segments and 13 reverse primers for TCR Jbeta segments was used in the multiplex PCR. In TCRdb, the immuneACCESS table is reduced to in-frame sequences with V and J assigned. These tables do not hold every clone; where another copy was compared, an unresolved V gene accounts for under half, and the others remain unexplained. The sample table holds 53,000 or so clones. The ten largest make up under 15% of the sample. Sequenced material: PBMCs. These receptors all stem from a man younger than 30 in good health and CMV-seropositive.

The CDR3: CASRPMDRGGMNTEAFF. CDR3 sequence (DNA): TGTGCCAGCAGACCGATGGACAGGGGTGGGATGAACACTGAAGCTTTCTTT. The V call is TRBV9, the J call TRBJ1-1; 9 nucleotides agree with TRBD1. This CDR3 has 17 amino acids. Germline loops: CDR1 SGDLS, CDR2 YYNGEE. Trimming cost V 5 bases and J 0 bases; bases outside gene matches: 11.

This chain joins TRBV5-8 and TRBJ2-3; D is unresolved. V lost 2 bases, J lost 4 bases, and 20 bases lay in between. This CDR3 spans 17 amino acids. Germline V gene data show CDR1 as SGHTS and CDR2 as YDEGEE. The CDR3 DNA reads TGTGCCAGCAGCTTTCTGCAAGTCCCGACTTCCGCAGATACGCAGTATTTT. It codes for CASSFLQVPTSADTQYF.

The V and J genes are TRBV29-1 and TRBJ1-1; D possibly corresponds to TRBD1 (6 bases). The ends were cut back, 4 bases at V and 6 bases at J, with 6 bases in the middle. Germline CDR1 is SQVTM and CDR2 is ANQGSEA. This CDR3 comprises 10 residues. The CDR3 region is CSVGTAEAFF. The CDR3 DNA reads as TGCAGCGTTGGGACAGCTGAAGCTTTCTTT. Based on the CDR3 plus reference TRBV29-1 and TRBJ1-1, the full variable domain is SAVISQKPSRDICQRGTSLTIQCQVDSQVTMMFWYRQQPGQSLTLIATANQGSEATYESGFVIDKFPISRPNLTFSTLTVSNMSPEDSSIYLCSVGTAEAFFGQGTRLTVV.

The chain carries TRBV5-5 and TRBJ2-2, with TRBD1 matching 11 bases. Germline-derived CDR1 and CDR2 are SGHKS and YYEKEE (reference sequence). The CDR3 runs 16 residues. V was clipped by 4 bases and J by 1 base; unmatched bases: 3. The CDR3 sequence: CASSRDRGENTGELFF. Here the CDR3 DNA reads TGTGCCAGCAGCCGGGACAGGGGGGAGAACACCGGGGAGCTGTTTTTT. Full variable domain (missing parts from reference TRBV5-5 and TRBJ2-2): DAGVTQSPTHLIKTRGQQVTLRCSPISGHKSVSWYQQVLGQGPQFIFQYYEKEERGRGNFPDRFSARQFPNYSSELNVNALLLGDSALYLCASSRDRGENTGELFFGEGSRLTVL.

The chain combines TRBV4-1 with TRBJ1-3, with a possible D match to TRBD1 (6 bases). This CDR3 has 15 residues. V gave up 3 bases and J gave up 7 bases, with 16 bases separating them. The germline V gene encodes CDR1 MGHRA and CDR2 YSYEKL. This CDR3 reads CASSHMDSKRNTIYF. CDR3 in DNA: TGCGCCAGCAGCCATATGGACAGTAAGAGGAACACCATATATTTT.

This chain connects TRBV5-4 to TRBJ1-1; TRBD1 matches at 7 bases. The germline CDR1 and CDR2 sequences are SGHNT and YYREEE (reference sequence). The CDR3 covers 14 residues. Trimming at V came to 4 bases and at J to 3 bases, leaving 6 bases not matched to a gene. The CDR3 sequence: CASSLDRAYTEAFF. The CDR3 DNA is TGTGCCAGCAGCCTCGACAGGGCGTACACTGAAGCTTTCTTT.

In DNA form, the CDR3 reads TGTGCCAGCAGTGCGGATACAGGGGGCGCAGATACGCAGTATTTT. This sequence encodes CASSADTGGADTQYF. This chain links TRBV6-4 with TRBJ2-3, with TRBD1 matching 9 bases. V gave up 4 bases and J gave up 4 bases; unmatched junction bases: 6. Germline-derived CDR1 and CDR2 are MRHNA and SNTAGT. CDR3 length equals 15 residues.

The rearrangement uses TRBV10-2 and TRBJ1-2, with 10 bases matching TRBD1. Germline V gene lookup returns CDR1 WSHSY and CDR2 SAAADI. This CDR3 is 16 amino acids long. J was trimmed by 6 bases and V by 6 bases; bases with no gene match: 13. CDR3 in amino acids: CASSDPIRDRGDGYTF. The CDR3 region has the DNA TGCGCCAGCAGCGACCCCATAAGGGACAGGGGAGATGGCTACACCTTC.

The V gene is TRBV13, the J gene TRBJ1-1, with unresolved D. The germline V and J ends were trimmed by 1 base and 3 bases, with 12 bases remaining between them. Germline assignment: CDR1 PRHDT and CDR2 FYEKMQ (reference sequence). This CDR3 contains 15 residues. CDR3 in DNA: TGTGCCAGCAGCTTAGTTCCGGGGAGGGACACTGAAGCTTTCTTT. Its translation: CASSLVPGRDTEAFF.

J is TRBJ2-2 and V is TRBV4-2; D is unclear. Trimming removed 0 bases from V and 3 bases from J, with 8 bases in between. CDR3 length: 15 amino acids. Per germline, CDR1 LGHNA and CDR2 YNFKEQ. CDR3 residues: CASSQESLYTGELFF. The CDR3 bases are TGTGCCAGCAGCCAAGAGTCACTTTACACCGGGGAGCTGTTTTTT.

The J gene is TRBJ1-5, the V gene TRBV15; 7 bases match TRBD1. V lost 6 bases, J lost 3 bases, and 5 bases stayed unmatched. The CDR3 covers 14 residues. Germline CDR1 reads LNHNV; CDR2 reads YYDKDF (reference sequence). The CDR3 reads CATSIGQDNQPQHF. In nucleotides, the CDR3 is TGTGCCACCAGTATAGGACAGGACAATCAGCCCCAGCATTTT.

V and J are TRBV6-5 and TRBJ1-2; D perhaps matches TRBD1 (6 bases). Trimming pared 10 bases from V and 3 bases from J, leaving 12 bases between. Germline CDR1 MNHEY, CDR2 SVGAGI. This CDR3 comprises 12 residues. The CDR3 nucleotides are TGTGCCATCCAATCAGGGGACTATGGCTACACCTTC. Translation: CAIQSGDYGYTF.

The rearrangement links TRBV19 to TRBJ2-1; no clear D gene. Trimming stripped 1 base from V and 4 bases from J, with 8 bases between. Germline-derived CDR1 and CDR2 are LNHDA and SQIVND (reference sequence). The CDR3 length is 14 residues. CDR3 DNA: TGTGCCAGTAGTATAGTAGCAGATTACAATGAGCAGTTCTTC. As protein: CASSIVADYNEQFF.

The chain has TRBV11-2 and TRBJ1-6; D gene uncertain. Deletions cut 2 bases from V and 5 bases from J, with 10 bases between. Germline CDR1 and CDR2: SGHAT and FQNNGV. The CDR3 length is 15 residues. The CDR3 nucleotides are TGTGCCAGCAGCTTATCGGGGAGGGATAATTCACCCCTCCACTTT. This codes for CASSLSGRDNSPLHF.

The chain couples TRBV25-1 to TRBJ2-7, with 8 positions matching TRBD2. The junction had 6 bases not matched to a gene; V was cut back by 3 bases and J by 2 bases. Looked up from germline, CDR1 is MGHDK and CDR2 is SYGVNS. There are 15 residues in the CDR3. This CDR3 reads CASSEAARGAYEQYF. The CDR3 region has the DNA TGTGCCAGCAGTGAGGCCGCGCGGGGGGCCTACGAGCAGTACTTC.

A word on this clone: In the same sample, other DNA sequences code for this CDR3. This chain links TRBV4-2 with TRBJ2-3; 11 nucleotides agree with TRBD2. With V trimmed by 3 bases and J by 0 bases, 5 bases remained unmatched. The germline gives CDR1 LGHNA, CDR2 YNFKEQ. The CDR3 has 17 residues. The CDR3 loop is CASSQLGTSGSTDTQYF. In nucleotides, the CDR3 is TGTGCCAGCAGCCAGCTAGGGACTAGCGGTAGCACAGATACGCAGTATTTT.

This chain uses TRBV4-2 with TRBJ2-2, with 7 bases matching TRBD2. The junction had 1 base not matched to a gene; V was cut back by 4 bases and J by 2 bases. The length of the CDR3 is 14 residues. CDR1 is LGHNA and CDR2 is YNFKEQ in the germline V gene. DNA for the CDR3: TGTGCCAGCAGCCCGGGACTAAACACCGGGGAGCTGTTTTTT. It specifies CASSPGLNTGELFF.

V gene TRBV2 combines with J gene TRBJ2-5; D is ambiguous. The DNA end is more similar to TRBJ2-7, so the J call may be wrong. Germline assignment: CDR1 SNHLY and CDR2 FYNNEI. The CDR3 runs to 10 residues. The CDR3 sequence is CAIVNYEQYF. The DNA for the CDR3 is TGTGCCATTGTAAACTACGAGCAGTACTTC.

V is TRBV5-4 and J is TRBJ2-1, with 14 bases that match TRBD2. Per the germline V gene, CDR1 is SGHNT and CDR2 is YYREEE (reference sequence). CDR3 length equals 20 residues. Unmatched junction bases numbered 9, after V lost 1 base and J lost 0 bases. The CDR3 nucleotides are TGTGCCAGCAGCTTGAAGGGACTAGCGGGAGTTACTAGCTCCTACAATGAGCAGTTCTTC. As protein: CASSLKGLAGVTSSYNEQFF.

The chain is built from TRBV7-9 and TRBJ1-1; D call uncertain. Germline-derived CDR1 and CDR2 are SEHNR and FQNEAQ (reference sequence). The CDR3 spans 11 residues. V was clipped by 0 bases and J by 10 bases, with 6 bases between them. DNA of the CDR3: TGTGCCAGCAGCTTAGCCGGAGGAGCTTTCTTT. It specifies CASSLAGGAFF.

The chain uses TRBV18 and TRBJ1-5; D is undetermined. V was shortened by 0 bases and J by 2 bases, with 11 bases between the two germline ends. Germline-derived CDR1 and CDR2 are KGHSH and LQKENI. The CDR3 is 16 residues long. The CDR3 loop reads CASSPPGGLGNQPQHF. CDR3 sequence (DNA): TGTGCCAGCTCACCACCTGGAGGCCTTGGCAATCAGCCCCAGCATTTT.

The chain has TRBV25-1 and TRBJ1-3; no clear D gene. This CDR3 is 14 amino acids long. The germline gives CDR1 MGHDK, CDR2 SYGVNS. Trimming cost V 2 bases and J 2 bases, with 7 bases left between them. The CDR3 is CASSEQVPGNTIYF. The CDR3 DNA follows: TGTGCCAGCAGTGAACAGGTCCCTGGAAACACCATATATTTT.

The V and J genes are TRBV6-5 and TRBJ2-1; 12 positions match TRBD2. This CDR3 region has 15 residues. V lost 5 bases and J lost 4; bases outside the gene matches: 3. Germline CDR1 MNHEY, CDR2 SVGAGI. CDR3 sequence reads: CASSQGTSGYNEQFF. The CDR3 DNA reads TGTGCCAGCAGTCAGGGGACTAGCGGGTACAATGAGCAGTTCTTC.

The CDR3 bases are TGTGCCATCACAAGACAGGGGGCGGATACTGAAGCTTTCTTT. This sequence encodes CAITRQGADTEAFF. The chain is built from TRBV10-3 and TRBJ1-1, with 10 nucleotides matching TRBD1. The CDR3 is made up of 14 amino acids. V lost 7 bases to trimming and J lost 5 bases; unmatched junction nucleotides: 7. Per germline, CDR1 ENHRY and CDR2 SYGVKD.